This is a list of T cell receptor beta chains from one sample in a study of T cell repertoires in cytomegalovirus infection. TCRdb re-called the reads with MiXCR, one entry per CDR3 protein. Altogether around 550,000 distinct CDR3 sequences are present, approximately 25% being singletons, with the ten largest covering 13%. The sample comprised PBMCs. Every receptor here comes from a human donor in good health (CMV status not recorded). Some clones in this sample may be carry-over from other donors' samples. CDR3s include the opening cysteine and the closing phenylalanine or tryptophan. A D gene is named only where the DNA matches it firmly. Rows give clone size only sometimes, using once, few, many, or a class for an expanded clone.

few,TRBD1,TRBV29-1,TRBJ1-2,CSVGTGGGSNYGYTF,TGCAGCGTTGGGACGGGAGGGGGCTCTAACTATGGCTACACCTTC
-,-,TRBV20-1,TRBJ2-7,CSTPLTFGNYEQYF,TGCAGTACCCCCTTGACCTTCGGGAACTACGAGCAGTACTTC
-,TRBD2,TRBV6-2/TRBV6-3,TRBJ2-5,CASSYGSWLAGGPETQYF,TGTGCCAGCAGTTACGGCTCCTGGTTAGCGGGAGGGCCGGAGACCCAGTACTTC
few,-,TRBV15,TRBJ1-3,CATSTGSGNTIYF,TGTGCCACCAGCACGGGTTCTGGAAACACCATATATTTT
few,TRBD1,TRBV4-1,TRBJ1-1,CASSSLTGRVNTEAFF,TGCGCCAGCAGCTCTCTGACAGGGAGGGTGAACACTGAAGCTTTCTTT
-,TRBD1,TRBV28,TRBJ2-5,CASSNDRVGETQYF,TGTGCCAGCAGTAATGACAGGGTGGGAGAGACCCAGTACTTC
few,-,TRBV5-6,TRBJ1-5,CASSDTPGDQPQHF,TGTGCCAGCAGCGACACCCCCGGGGACCAGCCCCAGCATTTT
once,TRBD1,TRBV12-3/TRBV12-4,TRBJ2-5,CASSLWTGGRRETQYF,TGTGCCAGCAGTTTATGGACAGGGGGTCGTAGGGAGACCCAGTACTTC
many,TRBD2,TRBV7-2,TRBJ2-7,CASSYEGLADEQYF,TGTGCCAGCAGCTATGAGGGACTAGCGGACGAGCAGTACTTC
few,TRBD1,TRBV27,TRBJ1-1,CASRRGTGVRNTEAFF,TGTGCCAGCAGACGGGGGACAGGGGTAAGAAACACTGAAGCTTTCTTT
many,TRBD2,TRBV7-8,TRBJ2-3,CASSWASGRADTQYF,TGTGCCAGCAGCTGGGCTAGCGGGAGGGCAGATACGCAGTATTTT
-,TRBD2,TRBV29-1,TRBJ2-1,CSALLGLAGEQFF,TGCAGCGCGTTGTTGGGACTAGCGGGTGAGCAGTTCTTC
few,-,TRBV5-4,TRBJ2-3,CASSPPSRDTQYF,TGTGCCAGCAGCCCACCGTCCCGAGATACGCAGTATTTT
few,-,TRBV7-9,TRBJ1-1,CASSRLGGNTEAFF,TGTGCCAGCAGCCGTTTGGGGGGCAACACTGAAGCTTTCTTT
many,-,TRBV20-1,TRBJ1-4,CSAQDLQGSEKLFF,TGCAGTGCTCAGGACCTTCAAGGAAGTGAAAAACTGTTTTTT
few,-,TRBV7-9,TRBJ1-6,CASSFSGSSYNSPLHF,TGTGCCAGCAGCTTTTCTGGCAGCTCCTATAATTCACCCCTCCACTTT
few,TRBD2,TRBV10-3,TRBJ2-6,CAISDPGGPPGANVLTF,TGTGCCATCAGTGACCCGGGAGGGCCCCCTGGGGCCAACGTCCTGACTTTC
few,TRBD2,TRBV10-1,TRBJ2-3,CASSEGLAGGTDTQYF,TGCGCCAGCAGTGAGGGACTAGCGGGGGGTACGGATACGCAGTATTTT